This T cell receptor beta chain appears in the sequencing data of a study of blood T cell repertoires in COVID-19. Study-wide context: Acute and convalescent COVID-19 specimens originated in the United States, Italy and Spain. T cells, B-cell-depleted T cells, or PBMCs provided the cDNA or gDNA that served as material.

The authors' processing: It was from reference gene primer amplification that nucleated cell counts were estimated. Assay used: immunoSEQ multiplex PCR; TCRdb lists only in-frame clones, some missing. V, J and clone size derive from that table, while D and trimming were established from the DNA sequence. This table has around 140,000 clones, roughly 89% appearing once. The CDR3 sequence is 13 residues long. Trimming removed 6 bases from V and 0 bases from J; junction bases left unmatched: 0. Germline V gives CDR1 SGDLS, CDR2 YYNGEE. V and J are TRBV9 and TRBJ2-1, with TRBD2 identical over 7 bases. This receptor was obtained from a woman aged 50 to 60 with active or convalescent COVID-19. Sequenced input: peripheral blood. CDR3: CASTSGSYNEQFF. CDR3 nucleotide sequence: TGTGCCAGCACTAGCGGCTCCTACAATGAGCAGTTCTTC.